This entry is about one T cell receptor beta chain. Antigen unknown. The entry originates in a study of T cell responses to AZD1222 COVID-19 vaccine. The study, taken as a whole, reports: Spike-spanning, vaccine-associated CD4 TCRs were dominant at 160-218 and 743-854. Sampling that yielded the repertoires occurred only after the peak T cell response. Spike-specific TCR breadth and depth went up after people got two AZD1222 doses. Within unmutated variant regions lay the reported targets of nearly half of spike-specific TCRs.

The method was immunoSEQ multiplex PCR; TCRdb's version includes in-frame clones alone and lacks a portion of them. The data contain about 180,000 clones, 90% to 95% of them singletons. The CDR3 has 15 residues. CDR1 SQVTM and CDR2 ANQGSEA come from the germline V gene. Trimming took 4 bases from V and 3 from J, leaving 19 bases between them. The V call is TRBV29-1, the J call TRBJ2-7; the D gene is possibly TRBD2 (5 bases). The sequence was obtained from an adult who received the MenACWY meningococcal vaccine as a control. Material: peripheral blood, obtained 28 days after the second dose of the MenACWY control vaccine. The CDR3 bases are TGCAGCGTTGTTCGTTCACCCCAGCGGCACTACGAGCAGTACTTC. Residues: CSVVRSPQRHYEQYF.